This is a list of T cell receptor beta chains from one sample in a study of T-cell reconstitution after alpha-beta-depleted transplantation in children. TCRdb fed the PCR reads into MiXCR, producing one record per CDR3 protein. The sample comprises over 550,000 distinct CDR3 sequences, roughly a tenth of which are singletons, and about 4.2% rests with the top ten. The source was PBMCs from the stem cell graft donor, collected from the stem cell graft. Receptors were obtained from a human donor who donated a stem cell graft to a child with acute myeloid leukemia. The CDR3 runs from the conserved cysteine through the conserved F or W. D genes are given only for firm matches. Not all rows give a size; the values are once, few, many and, for expanded clones, a class.

v_gene: TRBV15; d_gene: TRBD2; j_gene: TRBJ2-6; abundance: NA; CDR3aa: CATDRGSSGANVLTF; CDR3nt: TGTGCCACGGACCGCGGGAGCTCTGGGGCCAACGTCCTGACTTTC
v_gene: TRBV4-3; d_gene: TRBD2; j_gene: TRBJ2-4; abundance: many; CDR3aa: CASSQDLGGGAKNIQYF; CDR3nt: TGCGCCAGCAGCCAAGATCTCGGGGGAGGGGCCAAAAACATTCAGTACTTC
v_gene: TRBV7-8; d_gene: TRBD1; j_gene: TRBJ1-2; abundance: NA; CDR3aa: CASSLERPTNRGLGYTF; CDR3nt: TGTGCCAGCAGCTTAGAGAGACCCACTAACAGGGGGCTAGGCTACACCTTC
v_gene: TRBV4-2; d_gene: TRBD2; j_gene: TRBJ2-1; abundance: many; CDR3aa: CASSQGRALAGGPSSYNEQFF; CDR3nt: TGTGCCAGCAGCCAAGGAAGGGCGCTAGCGGGAGGGCCGAGCTCCTACAATGAGCAGTTCTTC
v_gene: TRBV29-1; d_gene: NA; j_gene: TRBJ2-2; abundance: many; CDR3aa: CSVERTANTGELFF; CDR3nt: TGCAGCGTTGAGCGGACAGCGAACACCGGGGAGCTGTTTTTT
v_gene: TRBV29-1; d_gene: NA; j_gene: TRBJ2-7; abundance: NA; CDR3aa: CSVELGAQQYF; CDR3nt: TGCAGCGTTGAACTGGGGGCCCAGCAGTACTTC
v_gene: TRBV7-2; d_gene: TRBD1; j_gene: TRBJ2-7; abundance: many; CDR3aa: CASSSYRGPYEQYF; CDR3nt: TGTGCCAGCAGCTCATACAGGGGGCCGTACGAGCAGTACTTC
v_gene: TRBV12-3/TRBV12-4; d_gene: NA; j_gene: TRBJ2-3; abundance: few; CDR3aa: CASSLFIGGPGTDTQYF; CDR3nt: TGTGCCAGCAGTTTATTTATTGGGGGCCCGGGCACAGATACGCAGTATTTT
v_gene: TRBV20-1; d_gene: NA; j_gene: TRBJ1-1; abundance: NA; CDR3aa: CSASVVWGQGNTEAFF; CDR3nt: TGCAGTGCTAGTGTTGTATGGGGGCAGGGGAACACTGAAGCTTTCTTT
v_gene: TRBV7-9; d_gene: NA; j_gene: TRBJ2-7; abundance: many; CDR3aa: CASSSASGYSYEQYF; CDR3nt: TGTGCCAGCAGCTCCGCCTCGGGATACTCCTACGAGCAGTACTTC
v_gene: TRBV7-9; d_gene: NA; j_gene: TRBJ2-3; abundance: NA; CDR3aa: CASSFIPGTDTQYF; CDR3nt: TGTGCCAGCAGCTTTATTCCGGGGACAGATACGCAGTATTTT
v_gene: TRBV5-1; d_gene: NA; j_gene: TRBJ2-7; abundance: many; CDR3aa: CASSLGQRLSYEQYF; CDR3nt: TGCGCCAGCAGCTTGGGACAGAGGCTCTCCTACGAGCAGTACTTC
v_gene: TRBV18; d_gene: NA; j_gene: TRBJ1-2; abundance: NA; CDR3aa: CASSPVMGAGNGYTF; CDR3nt: TGTGCCAGCTCACCCGTCATGGGGGCGGGGAATGGCTACACCTTC
v_gene: TRBV6-1; d_gene: TRBD1; j_gene: TRBJ2-3; abundance: few; CDR3aa: CASRTGVAVNTQYF; CDR3nt: TGTGCCAGCAGAACAGGGGTGGCGGTTAATACGCAGTATTTT
v_gene: TRBV7-9; d_gene: NA; j_gene: TRBJ1-1; abundance: NA; CDR3aa: CASSLVRDGLNTEAFF; CDR3nt: TGTGCCAGCAGCTTAGTCCGGGACGGCCTGAACACTGAAGCTTTCTTT
v_gene: TRBV20-1; d_gene: NA; j_gene: TRBJ2-1; abundance: many; CDR3aa: CSARVPLSGKNEQFF; CDR3nt: TGCAGTGCTAGGGTCCCGCTAAGTGGGAAGAATGAGCAGTTCTTC
v_gene: TRBV29-1; d_gene: NA; j_gene: TRBJ2-5; abundance: many; CDR3aa: CSVEEGNF; CDR3nt: TGCAGCGTTGAAGAAGGGAACTTC
v_gene: TRBV20-1; d_gene: TRBD1; j_gene: TRBJ1-1; abundance: NA; CDR3aa: CSRKRGQTNTEAFF; CDR3nt: TGCAGCCGGAAGAGGGGGCAGACGAACACTGAAGCTTTCTTT
v_gene: TRBV7-9; d_gene: NA; j_gene: TRBJ1-3; abundance: few; CDR3aa: CASLELNSGNTIYF; CDR3nt: TGTGCCAGCCTAGAGTTGAACTCTGGAAACACCATATATTTT
v_gene: TRBV5-5; d_gene: TRBD2; j_gene: TRBJ2-1; abundance: NA; CDR3aa: CASSYPGGGAYNEQFF; CDR3nt: TGTGCCAGCAGCTACCCTGGGGGGGGTGCCTACAATGAGCAGTTCTTC
v_gene: TRBV27; d_gene: TRBD1; j_gene: TRBJ2-3; abundance: NA; CDR3aa: CASRSRLMTGKPSTDTQYF; CDR3nt: TGTGCCAGCAGATCAAGACTTATGACAGGGAAACCTAGCACAGATACGCAGTATTTT
v_gene: TRBV6-2/TRBV6-3; d_gene: TRBD2; j_gene: TRBJ2-1; abundance: few; CDR3aa: CASSPKGLAGSDEQFF; CDR3nt: TGTGCCAGCAGTCCAAAGGGACTAGCGGGATCAGATGAGCAGTTCTTC
v_gene: TRBV30; d_gene: NA; j_gene: TRBJ2-3; abundance: NA; CDR3aa: CAWSVPTDTQYF; CDR3nt: TGTGCCTGGAGTGTCCCCACAGATACGCAGTATTTT
v_gene: TRBV29-1; d_gene: NA; j_gene: TRBJ2-7; abundance: many; CDR3aa: CSVARGWDEQYF; CDR3nt: TGCAGCGTCGCTCGGGGGTGGGACGAGCAGTACTTC
v_gene: TRBV29-1; d_gene: NA; j_gene: TRBJ1-1; abundance: many; CDR3aa: CSVGGQPEAFF; CDR3nt: TGCAGCGTTGGAGGACAACCCGAAGCTTTCTTT
v_gene: TRBV4-1; d_gene: TRBD2; j_gene: TRBJ2-1; abundance: NA; CDR3aa: CASSLVRTSGSGDEQFF; CDR3nt: TGCGCCAGCAGCCTTGTCCGGACTAGCGGGAGCGGCGATGAGCAGTTCTTC
v_gene: TRBV19; d_gene: NA; j_gene: TRBJ1-1; abundance: NA; CDR3aa: CASSTTLGRTEAFF; CDR3nt: TGTGCCAGTAGTACCACCCTGGGGCGGACTGAAGCTTTCTTT
v_gene: TRBV29-1; d_gene: NA; j_gene: TRBJ1-2; abundance: many; CDR3aa: CSVRGDYGYTF; CDR3nt: TGCAGCGTTAGGGGGGATTATGGCTACACCTTC
v_gene: TRBV7-2; d_gene: TRBD2; j_gene: TRBJ2-7; abundance: NA; CDR3aa: CASSIGASGAYEQYF; CDR3nt: TGTGCCAGCAGCATAGGGGCTAGCGGCGCCTACGAGCAGTACTTC
v_gene: TRBV27; d_gene: TRBD2; j_gene: TRBJ2-1; abundance: NA; CDR3aa: CASSLSGTAYNEQFF; CDR3nt: TGTGCCAGCAGTCTTAGCGGGACCGCCTACAATGAGCAGTTCTTC
v_gene: TRBV29-1; d_gene: TRBD1; j_gene: TRBJ1-5; abundance: many; CDR3aa: CSAMTGADQPQHF; CDR3nt: TGCAGCGCCATGACAGGGGCTGATCAGCCCCAGCATTTT
v_gene: TRBV10-3; d_gene: NA; j_gene: TRBJ2-1; abundance: many; CDR3aa: CAISGFVSKSSYNEQFF; CDR3nt: TGTGCCATCAGTGGGTTTGTAAGCAAGAGCTCCTACAATGAGCAGTTCTTC
v_gene: TRBV29-1; d_gene: NA; j_gene: TRBJ2-2; abundance: NA; CDR3aa: CSVRGGEDTGELFF; CDR3nt: TGCAGCGTCCGAGGGGGGGAGGACACCGGGGAGCTGTTTTTT
v_gene: TRBV29-1; d_gene: NA; j_gene: TRBJ1-1; abundance: NA; CDR3aa: CSVETLNTEAFF; CDR3nt: TGCAGCGTTGAAACCCTGAACACTGAAGCTTTCTTT
v_gene: TRBV6-1; d_gene: TRBD2; j_gene: TRBJ2-5; abundance: many; CDR3aa: CASSRTSGRSQETQYF; CDR3nt: TGTGCCAGCAGTCGGACTAGCGGACGCTCCCAAGAGACCCAGTACTTC
v_gene: TRBV4-2; d_gene: TRBD2; j_gene: TRBJ2-7; abundance: few; CDR3aa: CASSQATSGAYEQYF; CDR3nt: TGTGCCAGCAGCCAAGCGACTAGCGGAGCCTACGAGCAGTACTTC
v_gene: TRBV7-2; d_gene: NA; j_gene: TRBJ2-3; abundance: many; CDR3aa: CASSLRDSDTQYF; CDR3nt: TGTGCCAGCAGCTTGCGGGATTCAGATACGCAGTATTTT
v_gene: TRBV20-1; d_gene: NA; j_gene: TRBJ2-2; abundance: NA; CDR3aa: CSARVSGPGELFF; CDR3nt: TGCAGTGCTAGGGTTTCGGGGCCCGGGGAGCTGTTTTTT
v_gene: TRBV28; d_gene: NA; j_gene: TRBJ2-3; abundance: few; CDR3aa: CASSSRLRGLDTQYF; CDR3nt: TGTGCCAGCAGTTCAAGACTTAGGGGTTTGGATACGCAGTATTTT
v_gene: TRBV6-2/TRBV6-3; d_gene: TRBD2; j_gene: TRBJ2-1; abundance: few; CDR3aa: CASSYQAGLAGVSNEQFF; CDR3nt: TGTGCCAGCAGTTACCAGGCGGGACTAGCGGGCGTCTCCAATGAGCAGTTCTTC
v_gene: TRBV7-2; d_gene: TRBD1; j_gene: TRBJ2-7; abundance: many; CDR3aa: CASSLANVGQGKEQYF; CDR3nt: TGTGCCAGCAGCTTAGCGAACGTCGGACAGGGTAAAGAGCAGTACTTC
v_gene: TRBV12-3/TRBV12-4; d_gene: TRBD1; j_gene: TRBJ1-1; abundance: NA; CDR3aa: CASSFPPGQENTEAFF; CDR3nt: TGTGCCAGCAGTTTCCCCCCAGGACAGGAGAACACTGAAGCTTTCTTT
v_gene: TRBV14; d_gene: NA; j_gene: TRBJ2-1; abundance: NA; CDR3aa: CASSGDYWGEQFF; CDR3nt: TGTGCCAGCTCAGGGGACTACTGGGGTGAGCAGTTCTTC
v_gene: TRBV5-1; d_gene: TRBD1; j_gene: TRBJ2-7; abundance: NA; CDR3aa: CASSSTGTGGFREQYF; CDR3nt: TGCGCCAGCAGCTCGACCGGGACAGGGGGTTTTCGCGAGCAGTACTTC
v_gene: TRBV5-1; d_gene: TRBD1; j_gene: TRBJ2-7; abundance: few; CDR3aa: CASSLETGGGGEQYF; CDR3nt: TGCGCCAGCAGCTTGGAGACAGGGGGCGGAGGCGAGCAGTACTTC
v_gene: TRBV5-1; d_gene: NA; j_gene: TRBJ2-3; abundance: many; CDR3aa: CASSFEGTDTQYF; CDR3nt: TGCGCCAGCAGCTTCGAAGGCACAGATACGCAGTATTTT
v_gene: TRBV4-3; d_gene: TRBD1; j_gene: TRBJ1-2; abundance: NA; CDR3aa: CASSQGDRVGGYGYTF; CDR3nt: TGCGCCAGCAGCCAGGGGGACAGGGTTGGCGGCTATGGCTACACCTTC
v_gene: TRBV6-5; d_gene: TRBD2; j_gene: TRBJ2-1; abundance: many; CDR3aa: CASGYWTGTSGIEQFF; CDR3nt: TGTGCCAGCGGCTACTGGACCGGGACTAGCGGGATTGAGCAGTTCTTC
v_gene: TRBV20-1; d_gene: NA; j_gene: TRBJ1-4; abundance: NA; CDR3aa: CSARRGPNEKLFF; CDR3nt: TGCAGTGCTAGGAGGGGACCGAATGAAAAACTGTTTTTT
v_gene: TRBV12-3/TRBV12-4; d_gene: NA; j_gene: TRBJ2-7; abundance: few; CDR3aa: CASSLWGAHEQYF; CDR3nt: TGTGCCAGCAGTTTATGGGGGGCCCACGAGCAGTACTTC
v_gene: TRBV5-1; d_gene: NA; j_gene: TRBJ2-5; abundance: many; CDR3aa: CASSFLGAPQETQYF; CDR3nt: TGCGCCAGCAGCTTTTTGGGGGCGCCCCAAGAGACCCAGTACTTC
v_gene: TRBV5-1; d_gene: NA; j_gene: TRBJ2-5; abundance: NA; CDR3aa: CASSLVPGPEETQYF; CDR3nt: TGCGCCAGCAGCTTGGTTCCGGGACCCGAAGAGACCCAGTACTTC
v_gene: TRBV3-1; d_gene: NA; j_gene: TRBJ2-1; abundance: many; CDR3aa: CASSHSSAGYNEQFF; CDR3nt: TGTGCCAGCAGCCATTCTTCTGCGGGTTACAATGAGCAGTTCTTC
v_gene: TRBV12-3/TRBV12-4; d_gene: NA; j_gene: TRBJ2-3; abundance: many; CDR3aa: CASSTPDRIPDTQYF; CDR3nt: TGTGCCAGCAGTACCCCGGACCGGATCCCAGATACGCAGTATTTT
v_gene: TRBV6-2/TRBV6-3; d_gene: TRBD2; j_gene: TRBJ2-1; abundance: NA; CDR3aa: CASSYSASGGSYNEQFF; CDR3nt: TGTGCCAGCAGTTACTCAGCTAGCGGAGGCTCCTACAATGAGCAGTTCTTC
v_gene: TRBV10-3; d_gene: TRBD2; j_gene: TRBJ2-1; abundance: many; CDR3aa: CAISDLATSGKGNEQFF; CDR3nt: TGTGCCATCAGTGACTTGGCGACTAGCGGGAAAGGAAATGAGCAGTTCTTC
v_gene: TRBV29-1; d_gene: NA; j_gene: TRBJ2-5; abundance: once; CDR3aa: CSVALGKQETQYF; CDR3nt: TGCAGCGTTGCCCTAGGCAAACAAGAGACCCAGTACTTC